This T cell receptor (beta chain) was found in a study of T-cell reconstitution after alpha-beta-depleted transplantation in children. Trimming removed 1 base at V and 2 bases at J, with 12 bases between. This CDR3 comprises 15 residues. Germline V gene lookup returns CDR1 SGHTA and CDR2 FQGNSA. Study-wide results and limits: Expanded graft clones numbering several hundred reportedly gave rise to alpha-beta T cells about two months after transplant. T-cell numbers and diversity, one year after transplant, stemmed largely from T cells that were newly produced. The study traced high day-60 TCRbeta diversity in some patients to surviving recipient T cells and thymic progenitors.

This clonotype was observed at least ten times. The antigen is unknown. For TCRbeta, the library was prepared with unique molecular identifiers. Via MiXCR, TCRdb re-called the PCR reads, giving one row per CDR3 protein. The sample records about 230,000 distinct CDR3 sequences, 9.5% to 13% being singletons. This sample comprised PBMCs, obtained before TCRalphabeta/CD19-depleted stem cell transplant. The chain is built from TRBV7-2 and TRBJ2-7; possible D gene TRBD2, 6 bases. The origin of this receptor is a child less than two years old with acute myeloid leukemia, due to receive a stem cell transplant. The CDR3 loop is CASSLDPGSAYEQYF. The DNA of the CDR3 is TGTGCCAGCAGCTTAGATCCCGGGAGCGCCTACGAGCAGTACTTC.